These 17 T cell receptor beta chains came from one sample sequenced in a study of blood T cell repertoires in COVID-19. Clones were sequenced by immunoSEQ multiplex PCR, and TCRdb holds only the in-frame ones, with some missing. This table has about 83,000 clones, around three quarters appearing once. Sequencing used peripheral blood. These receptors were collected from a woman at least 80 years old with active or convalescent COVID-19.

This clone has just one count. The J gene is TRBJ2-6, the V gene TRBV6-2 or TRBV6-3, with TRBD1 matching over 9 bases. V shed 2 bases, J shed 0 bases, and the junction held 11 bases outside the gene matches. The CDR3 totals 20 residues. Per germline, CDR1 MNHEY and CDR2 SVGEGT. Here the CDR3 DNA reads TGTGCCAGCAGTTACCAAAAAGGGACAGGGCTAAGCTCTGGGGCCAACGTCCTGACTTTC. This gives the protein CASSYQKGTGLSSGANVLTF.

J is TRBJ2-5 and V is TRBV2; no clear D. Germline CDR1 reads SNHLY; CDR2 reads FYNNEI. The CDR3 is 13 amino acids. Between the trimmed V and J ends, which lost 4 bases and 2 bases, there was a span of 8 bases. The DNA of the CDR3 is TGTGCCAGCAGTGGGTCACTTCAAGAGACCCAGTACTTC. Amino acids: CASSGSLQETQYF.

V gene TRBV6-2 or TRBV6-3 combines with J gene TRBJ1-4; D unresolved. V lost 2 bases and J lost 7, with 5 bases in between. CDR1 and CDR2 (germline): MNHEY, SVGEGT. The CDR3 runs to 12 residues. This CDR3 reads CASSYTGEKLFF. The CDR3 region has the DNA TGTGCCAGCAGTTACACGGGTGAAAAACTGTTTTTT.

This chain links TRBV19 with TRBJ1-2; D is possibly TRBD1 (6 bases). Germline V lookup: CDR1 LNHDA, CDR2 SQIVND (reference sequence). Trimming took 10 bases from V and 4 from J, leaving 16 bases between them. The CDR3 is 13 amino acids. The chain's CDR3 is CATHPAGVYGYTF. CDR3 DNA: TGTGCCACCCATCCAGCAGGGGTCTATGGCTACACCTTC.

The chain joins TRBV6-1 to TRBJ2-5; D is undetermined. With 3 bases removed from V and 5 bases from J, the gap between germline ends came to 13 bases. The CDR3 spans 14 residues. The germline V gene has CDR1 MNHNS and CDR2 SASEGT. In nucleotides, the CDR3 is TGTGCCAGCAGTGACGGAAATTACGGGGAGACCCAGTACTTC. Protein: CASSDGNYGETQYF.

The chain combines TRBV5-1 with TRBJ1-6, with 7 bases identical to TRBD1. J lost 6 bases, V lost 0 bases, and 3 bases had no gene match. The CDR3 contains 15 residues. CDR1 SGHRS and CDR2 YFSETQ come from the germline V gene. CDR3 nucleotides: TGCGCCAGCAGCTTGGTCGCAGGGGGTAATTCACCCCTCCACTTT. Residues: CASSLVAGGNSPLHF.

This clone occurred a few times. V usage is TRBV19 and J usage is TRBJ2-5, with 7 bases that match TRBD1. The CDR3 length is 14 residues. V shed 5 bases and J 5 bases; nucleotides not matched to a gene: 8. CDR1 LNHDA and CDR2 SQIVND come from the germline V gene (reference sequence). The chain's CDR3 is CASSFLGGRETQYF. Written as DNA, the CDR3 is TGTGCCAGTAGTTTTTTAGGGGGCCGGGAGACCCAGTACTTC.

The chain couples TRBV6-5 to TRBJ1-2; no definite D call. CDR1 MNHEY and CDR2 SVGAGI come from the germline V gene. V dropped 3 bases and J dropped 7 bases, with 12 bases sitting between them. The CDR3 covers 13 residues. The DNA of the CDR3 is TGTGCCAGCAGTTATAAACGGACTAGTGGCTACACCTTC. Its translation: CASSYKRTSGYTF.

The gene calls are TRBV5-1 and TRBJ2-2; no clear D. V lost 4 bases to trimming and J lost 3 bases, with 13 bases between them. Germline V gene data show CDR1 as SGHRS and CDR2 as YFSETQ. This CDR3 comprises 15 residues. CDR3 amino acids: CASSNTILDTGELFF. The CDR3 bases are TGCGCCAGCAGCAATACTATACTCGACACCGGGGAGCTGTTTTTT.

This clone turned up a few times. V gene TRBV12-3 or TRBV12-4 combines with J gene TRBJ1-2; D not resolved. The CDR3 has 11 amino acids. V lost 2 bases and J lost 11, with 9 bases in between. CDR3 sequence: CASSLRGGYTF. The DNA of the CDR3 is TGTGCCAGCAGTTTACGGGGTGGATACACCTTC.

The genes are TRBV7-9 and TRBJ1-1; 7 bases map to TRBD1. The germline V gene encodes CDR1 SEHNR and CDR2 FQNEAQ (reference sequence). This CDR3 region has 16 residues. The junction had 18 bases not matched to a gene; V was cut back by 10 bases and J by 4 bases. The CDR3: CAILEGARIRGTEAFF. The CDR3, as DNA: TGTGCCATTCTCGAGGGGGCGCGGATACGGGGCACTGAAGCTTTCTTT.

The V gene is TRBV5-1, the J gene TRBJ1-5; tentative D call: TRBD1 (5 bases). The V gene lost 4 bases and the J gene lost 0 bases, with 11 bases spanning the gap. The CDR3 sequence is 15 residues long. Germline V gene lookup returns CDR1 SGHRS and CDR2 YFSETQ. CDR3 sequence reads: CASSLQGYSNQPQHF. As DNA, the CDR3 is TGCGCCAGCAGCCTCCAGGGATATAGCAATCAGCCCCAGCATTTT.

The chain is built from TRBV19 and TRBJ1-4; 10 bases line up with TRBD1. V shed 5 bases and J 5 bases; nucleotides not matched to a gene: 11. The V gene's germline CDR1 is LNHDA and CDR2 SQIVND (reference sequence). The CDR3 has 17 residues. The CDR3 DNA sequence: TGTGCCAGTAGTCCAAACCGGGACAGGGGAGCGAATGAAAAACTGTTTTTT. Protein product: CASSPNRDRGANEKLFF.

The chain joins TRBV7-2 to TRBJ1-5, with 12 bases identical to TRBD1. Per the germline V gene, CDR1 is SGHTA and CDR2 is FQGNSA. The CDR3 loop spans 15 amino acids. The V and J ends lost 1 base and 7 bases, in that order; junction bases with no gene match: 2. The CDR3, as DNA: TGTACCAGCAGCTTAGTGGGGACAGGGGGCCAGCCCCAGCATTTT. As protein: CTSSLVGTGGQPQHF.

V and J are TRBV6-4 and TRBJ2-2, with 7 positions matching TRBD2. CDR1 MRHNA and CDR2 SNTAGT come from the germline V gene. V was pared by 3 bases and J by 1 base, with 2 bases of the junction left unmatched. This CDR3 comprises 15 residues. The CDR3 loop reads CASSEVAGNTGELFF. The CDR3 coding sequence is TGTGCCAGCAGTGAGGTAGCGGGGAACACCGGGGAGCTGTTTTTT.

This clone was recorded a few times. The gene calls are TRBV6-4 and TRBJ1-3, with D possibly being TRBD1 (6 bases). Germline V lookup: CDR1 MRHNA, CDR2 SNTAGT. V shed 5 bases and J shed 0 bases, with 20 bases lying between them. The CDR3 spans 18 residues. In DNA, the CDR3 is TGTGCCAGCAGTTCCTTTTGCAGGGGACCGAGCTCTGGAAACACCATATATTTT. Protein: CASSSFCRGPSSGNTIYF.

The rearrangement uses TRBV5-1 and TRBJ2-7; 8 bases are shared with TRBD1. The CDR3 consists of 15 residues. The germline V gene encodes CDR1 SGHRS and CDR2 YFSETQ. Unmatched junction bases numbered 3, after V lost 0 bases and J lost 1 base. The CDR3 DNA is TGCGCCAGCAGCTTGGGACAGGGGTGGTCCTACGAGCAGTACTTC. Amino acids: CASSLGQGWSYEQYF.